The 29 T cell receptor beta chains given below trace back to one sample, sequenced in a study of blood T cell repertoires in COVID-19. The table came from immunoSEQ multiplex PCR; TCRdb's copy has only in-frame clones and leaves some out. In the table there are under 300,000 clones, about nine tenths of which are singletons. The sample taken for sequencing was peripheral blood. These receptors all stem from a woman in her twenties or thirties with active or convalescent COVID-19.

CDR3 protein: CASSLLATDTQYF. DNA of the CDR3: TGTGCCAGCAGCTTATTAGCCACAGATACGCAGTATTTT. The chain recombines TRBV11-3 with TRBJ2-3, with D unresolved. The ends were cut back, 2 bases at V and 2 bases at J, with 5 bases in the middle. Germline CDR1 is SGHNT and CDR2 is YENEEA. The CDR3 sequence is 13 residues long.

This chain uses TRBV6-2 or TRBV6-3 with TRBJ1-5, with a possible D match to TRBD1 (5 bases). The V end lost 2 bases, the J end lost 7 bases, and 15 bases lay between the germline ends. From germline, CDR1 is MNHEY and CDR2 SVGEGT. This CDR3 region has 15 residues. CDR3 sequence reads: CASSYGYGGGQPQHF. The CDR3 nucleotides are TGTGCCAGCAGTTACGGGTACGGGGGTGGACAGCCCCAGCATTTT.

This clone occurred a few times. CDR3 sequence: CASSTYYEQYF. CDR3 nucleotide sequence: TGTGCCAGCAGTACCTACTACGAGCAGTACTTC. The V call is TRBV6-2 or TRBV6-3, the J call TRBJ2-7; D is ambiguous. The V end was cut by 5 bases, the J end by 3 bases, with 5 bases between. This CDR3 spans 11 amino acids. Looked up from germline, CDR1 is MNHEY and CDR2 is SVGEGT.

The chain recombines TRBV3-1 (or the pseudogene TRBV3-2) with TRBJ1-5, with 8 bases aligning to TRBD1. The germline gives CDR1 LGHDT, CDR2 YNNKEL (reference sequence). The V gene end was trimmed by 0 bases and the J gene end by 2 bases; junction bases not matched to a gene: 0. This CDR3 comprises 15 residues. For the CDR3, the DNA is TGTGCCAGCAGCCAAGACAGGGGGCGCAATCAGCCCCAGCATTTT. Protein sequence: CASSQDRGRNQPQHF.

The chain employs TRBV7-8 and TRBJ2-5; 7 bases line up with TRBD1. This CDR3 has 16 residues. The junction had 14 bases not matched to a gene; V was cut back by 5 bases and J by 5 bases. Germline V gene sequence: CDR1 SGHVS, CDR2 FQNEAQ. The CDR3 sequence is CASSPDDRVMGETQYF. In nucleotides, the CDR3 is TGTGCCAGCAGCCCCGACGACAGGGTAATGGGGGAGACCCAGTACTTC.

In DNA form, the CDR3 reads TGTGCCAGCAGCTTAGGCCCAGGCAGCTCTGGAAACACCATATATTTT. This codes for CASSLGPGSSGNTIYF. The chain couples TRBV7-2 to TRBJ1-3; no firm D call. The CDR3 covers 16 residues. V lost 1 base and J 0 bases, leaving 10 bases between the germline ends. CDR1 SGHTA and CDR2 FQGNSA come from the germline V gene.

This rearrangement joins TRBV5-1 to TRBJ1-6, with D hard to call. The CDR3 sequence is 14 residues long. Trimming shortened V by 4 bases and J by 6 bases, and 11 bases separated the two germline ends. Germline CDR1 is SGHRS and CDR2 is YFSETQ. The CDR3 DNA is TGCGCCAGCAGCGCGGAGATCAGTAATTCACCCCTCCACTTT. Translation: CASSAEISNSPLHF.

CDR3 nucleotide sequence: TGTGCCAGCAGCCAGGACAGCAGAACTAACTATGGCTACACCTTC. It specifies CASSQDSRTNYGYTF. This sequence joins TRBV11-3 and TRBJ1-2; a weak D match, TRBD1 (6 bases). V was shortened by 5 bases and J by 0 bases, with 13 bases between the two germline ends. Germline lookup yields CDR1 SGHNT and CDR2 YENEEA. This CDR3 spans 15 amino acids.

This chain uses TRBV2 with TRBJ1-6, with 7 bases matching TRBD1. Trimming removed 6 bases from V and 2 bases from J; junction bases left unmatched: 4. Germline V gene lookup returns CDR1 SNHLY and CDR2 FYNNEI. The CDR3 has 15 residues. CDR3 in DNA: TGTGCCAGCAGCGATGACAGGGCCTATAATTCACCCCTCCACTTT. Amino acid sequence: CASSDDRAYNSPLHF.

CDR3: CATSRDKQLEQYF. In DNA form, the CDR3 reads TGTGCCACCAGCAGAGATAAACAGCTCGAGCAGTACTTC. The V and J genes are TRBV15 and TRBJ2-7; D not certain. V was pared by 0 bases and J by 6 bases, with 9 bases between. Germline-derived CDR1 and CDR2 are LNHNV and YYDKDF (reference sequence). The CDR3 loop spans 13 amino acids.

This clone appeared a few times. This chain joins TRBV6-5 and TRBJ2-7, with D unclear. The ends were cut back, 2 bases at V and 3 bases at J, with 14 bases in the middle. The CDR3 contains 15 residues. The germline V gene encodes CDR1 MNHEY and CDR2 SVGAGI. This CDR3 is CASSYGIEKLYEQYF. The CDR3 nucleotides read TGTGCCAGCAGTTACGGTATAGAGAAACTCTACGAGCAGTACTTC.

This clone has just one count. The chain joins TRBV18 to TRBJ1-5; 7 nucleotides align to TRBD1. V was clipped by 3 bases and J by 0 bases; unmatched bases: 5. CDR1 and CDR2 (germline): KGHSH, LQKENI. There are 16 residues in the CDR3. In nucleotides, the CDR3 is TGTGCCAGCTCACCCACAGGGGATAATAGCAATCAGCCCCAGCATTTT. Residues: CASSPTGDNSNQPQHF.

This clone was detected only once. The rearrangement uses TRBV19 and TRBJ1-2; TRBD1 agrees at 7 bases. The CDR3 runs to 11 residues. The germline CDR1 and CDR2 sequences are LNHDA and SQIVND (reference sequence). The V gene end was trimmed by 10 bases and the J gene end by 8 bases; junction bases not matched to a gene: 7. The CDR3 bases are TGTGCCACTTCGGGACAGATCGGCTACACCTTC. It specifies CATSGQIGYTF.

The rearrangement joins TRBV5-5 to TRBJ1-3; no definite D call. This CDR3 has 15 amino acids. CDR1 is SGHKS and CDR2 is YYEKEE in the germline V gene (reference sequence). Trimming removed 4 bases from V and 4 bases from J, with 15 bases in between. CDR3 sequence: CASSRPNSMGNTIYF. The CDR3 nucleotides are TGTGCCAGCAGCCGACCCAACAGCATGGGAAACACCATATATTTT. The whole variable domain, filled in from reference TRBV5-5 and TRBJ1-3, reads DAGVTQSPTHLIKTRGQQVTLRCSPISGHKSVSWYQQVLGQGPQFIFQYYEKEERGRGNFPDRFSARQFPNYSSELNVNALLLGDSALYLCASSRPNSMGNTIYFGEGSWLTVV.

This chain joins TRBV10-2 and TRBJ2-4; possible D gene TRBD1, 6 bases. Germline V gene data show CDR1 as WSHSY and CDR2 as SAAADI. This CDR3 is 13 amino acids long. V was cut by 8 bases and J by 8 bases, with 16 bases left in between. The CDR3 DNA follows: TGCGCCAGCCGGTCCGTGGGGGCAGACATTCAGTACTTC. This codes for CASRSVGADIQYF.

The CDR3 nucleotides are TGCGCCAGCAGCTTTGTAGCGGGGGGCTCCAATGAGCAGTTCTTC. Protein sequence: CASSFVAGGSNEQFF. The rearrangement uses TRBV5-1 and TRBJ2-1; 10 bases line up with TRBD2. Looked up from germline, CDR1 is SGHRS and CDR2 is YFSETQ. V lost 2 bases to trimming and J lost 6 bases; unmatched junction nucleotides: 5. The CDR3 is 15 residues long.

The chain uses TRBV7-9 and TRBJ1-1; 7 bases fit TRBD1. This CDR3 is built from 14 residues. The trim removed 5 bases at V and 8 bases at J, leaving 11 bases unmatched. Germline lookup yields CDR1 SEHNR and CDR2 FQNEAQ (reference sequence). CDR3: CASSPHRDSFEAFF. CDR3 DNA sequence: TGTGCCAGCAGCCCTCACCGGGACAGCTTCGAAGCTTTCTTT.

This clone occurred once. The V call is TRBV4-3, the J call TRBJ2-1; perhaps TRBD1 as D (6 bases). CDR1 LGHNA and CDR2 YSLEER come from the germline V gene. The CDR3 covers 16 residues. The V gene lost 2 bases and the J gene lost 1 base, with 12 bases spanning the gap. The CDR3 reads CASSQRGISSYNEQFF. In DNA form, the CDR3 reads TGCGCCAGCAGCCAAAGGGGGATATCTTCCTACAATGAGCAGTTCTTC.

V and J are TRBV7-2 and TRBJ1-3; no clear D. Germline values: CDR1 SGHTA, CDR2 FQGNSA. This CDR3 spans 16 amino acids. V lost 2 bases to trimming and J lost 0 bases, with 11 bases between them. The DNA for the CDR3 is TGTGCCAGCAGCTTATCGTCCCCCGGCTCTGGAAACACCATATATTTT. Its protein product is CASSLSSPGSGNTIYF.

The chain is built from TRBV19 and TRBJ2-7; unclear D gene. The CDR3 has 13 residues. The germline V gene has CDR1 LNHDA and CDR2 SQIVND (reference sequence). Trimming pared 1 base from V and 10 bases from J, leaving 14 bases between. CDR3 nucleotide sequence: TGTGCCAGTAGTATAGGACGGAGATCGCACCAGTACTTC. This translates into CASSIGRRSHQYF.

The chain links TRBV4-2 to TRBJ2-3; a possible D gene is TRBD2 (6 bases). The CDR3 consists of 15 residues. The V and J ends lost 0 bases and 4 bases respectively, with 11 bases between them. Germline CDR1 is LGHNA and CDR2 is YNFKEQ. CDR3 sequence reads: CASSQDQLAADTQYF. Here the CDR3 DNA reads TGTGCCAGCAGCCAAGATCAACTAGCCGCAGATACGCAGTATTTT.

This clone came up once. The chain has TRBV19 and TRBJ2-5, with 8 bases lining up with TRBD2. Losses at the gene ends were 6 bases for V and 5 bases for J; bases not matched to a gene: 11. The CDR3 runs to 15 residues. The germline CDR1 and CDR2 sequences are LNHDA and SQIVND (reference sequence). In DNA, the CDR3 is TGTGCCAGTAGCCCAGCCGGGACTAGAGAGGAGACCCAGTACTTC. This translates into CASSPAGTREETQYF. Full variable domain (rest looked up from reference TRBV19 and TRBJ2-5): DGGITQSPKYLFRKEGQNVTLSCEQNLNHDAMYWYRQDPGQGLRLIYYSQIVNDFQKGDIAEGYSVSREKKESFPLTVTSAQKNPTAFYLCASSPAGTREETQYFGPGTRLLVL.

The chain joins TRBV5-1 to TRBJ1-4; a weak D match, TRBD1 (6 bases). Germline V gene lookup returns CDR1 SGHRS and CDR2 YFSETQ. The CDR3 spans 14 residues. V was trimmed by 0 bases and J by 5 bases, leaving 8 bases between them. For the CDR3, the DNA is TGCGCCAGCAGCTTGGTTGGGGGCAATGAAAAACTGTTTTTT. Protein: CASSLVGGNEKLFF. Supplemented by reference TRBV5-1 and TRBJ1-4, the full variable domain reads KAGVTQTPRYLIKTRGQQVTLSCSPISGHRSVSWYQQTPGQGLQFLFEYFSETQRNKGNFPGRFSGRQFSNSRSEMNVSTLELGDSALYLCASSLVGGNEKLFFGSGTQLSVL.

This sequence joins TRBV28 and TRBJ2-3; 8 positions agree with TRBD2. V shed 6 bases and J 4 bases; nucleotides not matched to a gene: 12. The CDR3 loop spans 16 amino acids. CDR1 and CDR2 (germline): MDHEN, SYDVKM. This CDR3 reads CASSRQRGLAADTQYF. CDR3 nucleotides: TGTGCCAGCAGCCGCCAGCGGGGGTTAGCGGCAGATACGCAGTATTTT.

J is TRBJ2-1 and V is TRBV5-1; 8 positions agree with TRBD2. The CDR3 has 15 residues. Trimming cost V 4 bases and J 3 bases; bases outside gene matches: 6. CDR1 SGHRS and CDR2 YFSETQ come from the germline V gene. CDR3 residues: CASSPGGTSYNEQFF. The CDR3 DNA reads TGCGCCAGCAGCCCGGGCGGGACTAGCTACAATGAGCAGTTCTTC.

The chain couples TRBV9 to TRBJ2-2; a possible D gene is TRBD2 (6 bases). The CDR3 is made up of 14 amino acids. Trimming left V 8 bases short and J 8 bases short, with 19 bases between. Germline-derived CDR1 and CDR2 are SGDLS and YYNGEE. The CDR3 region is CASNRDSSLGELFF. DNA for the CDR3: TGTGCCAGTAACCGGGACTCTAGCTTGGGGGAGCTGTTTTTT.

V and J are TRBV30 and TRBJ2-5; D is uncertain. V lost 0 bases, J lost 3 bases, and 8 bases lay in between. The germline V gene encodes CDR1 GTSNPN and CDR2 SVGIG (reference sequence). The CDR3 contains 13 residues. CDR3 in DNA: TGTGCCTGGAGTGTAAGGAGTAAAGAGACCCAGTACTTC. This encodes CAWSVRSKETQYF. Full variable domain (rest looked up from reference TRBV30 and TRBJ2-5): SQTIHQWPATLVQPVGSPLSLECTVEGTSNPNLYWYRQAAGRGLQLLFYSVGIGQISSEVPQNLSASRPQDRQFILSSKKLLLSDSGFYLCAWSVRSKETQYFGPGTRLLVL.

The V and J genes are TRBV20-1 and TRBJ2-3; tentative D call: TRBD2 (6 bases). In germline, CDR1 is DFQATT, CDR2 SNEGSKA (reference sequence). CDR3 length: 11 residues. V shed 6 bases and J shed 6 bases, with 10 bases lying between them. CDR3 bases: TGCAGTGCCAGGAGGGCGGATACGCAGTATTTT. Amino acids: CSARRADTQYF.

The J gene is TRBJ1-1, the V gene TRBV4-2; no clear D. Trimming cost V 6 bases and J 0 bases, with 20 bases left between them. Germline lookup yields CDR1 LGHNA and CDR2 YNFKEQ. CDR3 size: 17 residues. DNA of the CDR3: TGTGCCAGCAGTCAACGTATTAACGGAGCCATGAACACTGAAGCTTTCTTT. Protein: CASSQRINGAMNTEAFF.